Listed below are T cell receptor beta chains from one sample, sequenced in a study of T cells in Graves' hyperthyroidism and ophthalmopathy. TCRdb reprocessed the multiplex PCR reads via MiXCR and lists one record per CDR3 protein. Found here are fewer than 550,000 distinct CDR3 sequences, approximately 25% of them singletons; the top ten hold about 11%. Sequenced: blood. These receptors were taken from a woman aged 25 to 45 with Graves' ophthalmopathy. The CDR3 runs from the conserved cysteine through the conserved F or W.

j_call v_call cdr3_length cdr3_aa
TRBJ1-1 TRBV10-2 15 CASTRGGTGETEAFF
TRBJ2-2 TRBV29-1 15 CSVEDQGADTGELFF
TRBJ1-1 TRBV6-5 14 CASSLGQGVAEAFF
TRBJ1-1 TRBV25-1 13 CASSLPGVAEAFF
TRBJ2-7 TRBV29-1 12 CSVAGQTYEQYF
TRBJ1-2 TRBV28 13 CASSLAPRRGYTF
TRBJ1-1 TRBV6-1 13 CASSESGNTEVFF
TRBJ2-7 TRBV15 15 CATSRARTGDYEQYF
TRBJ1-1 TRBV5-6 12 CASSFGWSEAFF
TRBJ2-5 TRBV7-3 18 CASSPRRGLDPLQETQYF
TRBJ1-1 TRBV2 12 CASRVVSTEAFF
TRBJ2-7 TRBV7-6 14 CASSLTGGRYEQYF
TRBJ2-5 TRBV11-2 17 CASSPLDRVVGKETQYF
TRBJ1-3 TRBV15 16 CATSRDRVGPGNTIYF
TRBJ1-2 TRBV6-1 14 CATPRDRGNYGYTF
TRBJ1-1 TRBV7-9 11 CASSQEAEAFF
TRBJ2-4 TRBV6-2/TRBV6-3 14 CASSEMMVKNIKYF
TRBJ1-5 TRBV20-1 14 CSAREGSGFQPQHF
TRBJ1-3 TRBV29-1 15 CSVDSQADNGNTIYF
TRBJ2-1 TRBV28 14 CASKARSSYNEQFF
TRBJ2-5 TRBV6-2/TRBV6-3 15 CASSYATILTETQYF
TRBJ1-6 TRBV12-3/TRBV12-4 14 CASSLGQPNSPLHF
TRBJ2-5 TRBV20-1 14 CSARDRKGWKTQYF
TRBJ2-7 TRBV28 11 CASSAPYEQYF
TRBJ1-2 TRBV6-4 21 CASLRRSWVLGRDRKRYGYTF
TRBJ2-5 TRBV12-3/TRBV12-4 12 CASSHGGGTQYF
TRBJ1-1 TRBV2 14 CASSDGYSGTEAFF
TRBJ2-6 TRBV6-2/TRBV6-3 17 CASSYSSKGHGANVLTF
TRBJ2-5 TRBV7-2 13 CASSLTREETQYF
TRBJ1-1 TRBV28 13 CASNVLLNTEAFF
TRBJ2-7 TRBV11-2 12 CASSLGDYEQYF
TRBJ1-5 TRBV12-3/TRBV12-4 15 CASSLGQGAYQPQHF
TRBJ2-5 TRBV10-3 14 CAISESGPQETQYF
TRBJ1-1 TRBV29-1 13 CSVNRVLNTEAFF